The present T cell receptor beta chain was sequenced within a study of T cell repertoires in cytomegalovirus infection. Findings of the study overall: HLA-C-restricted CMV clonotypes gave the most frequent clonotype in two of eight donors.

This clonotype was counted many times. What it binds is unknown. Looked up from germline, CDR1 is SGHVS and CDR2 is FNYEAQ. The CDR3 consists of 15 residues. Deletions cut 5 bases from V and 3 bases from J, with 16 bases between. TCRdb ran MiXCR on the reads and lists one entry per CDR3 protein. The sample contains 270,000 or so distinct CDR3 sequences, 15% to 20% of which appear only once. The sample comprised CD8+ T cells from PBMCs. The rearrangement links TRBV7-6 to TRBJ2-5, with TRBD2 as a possible D gene (6 bases). This clonotype was obtained from a human donor in good health (CMV status not recorded). Some clones in this sample may be carry-over from other donors' samples. The CDR3 DNA reads TGTGCCAGCAGCCCAAACGCGGGGAGAGAAGAGACCCAGTACTTC. Protein: CASSPNAGREETQYF.